One T cell receptor beta chain is described in this entry. Sequencing was performed with immunoSEQ multiplex PCR; in TCRdb, only in-frame clones are kept and a portion is missing. The data contain more than 45,000 clones, more than 75% of them seen just once; the ten biggest clones take up under 7.5%. Recruited during active infection, patients (from Seattle) were subsequently followed longitudinally. This record comes from a study of blood T cell repertoires in COVID-19. Study-wide background: Some COVID-19 samples were acute and others convalescent; all came from the United States, Italy and Spain.

With V trimmed by 6 bases and J by 4 bases, 3 bases remained unmatched. Per the germline V gene, CDR1 is MNHEY and CDR2 is SVGAGI. The CDR3 loop spans 15 amino acids. The sample taken for sequencing was peripheral blood. This sequence was found in a woman in her sixties or seventies with COVID-19, enrolled during active disease. The rearrangement joins TRBV6-5 to TRBJ1-6; 10 nucleotides match TRBD1. The CDR3 region is CASSRDRGYNSPLHF. CDR3 DNA sequence: TGTGCCAGCAGCCGGGACAGGGGTTATAATTCACCCCTCCACTTT.